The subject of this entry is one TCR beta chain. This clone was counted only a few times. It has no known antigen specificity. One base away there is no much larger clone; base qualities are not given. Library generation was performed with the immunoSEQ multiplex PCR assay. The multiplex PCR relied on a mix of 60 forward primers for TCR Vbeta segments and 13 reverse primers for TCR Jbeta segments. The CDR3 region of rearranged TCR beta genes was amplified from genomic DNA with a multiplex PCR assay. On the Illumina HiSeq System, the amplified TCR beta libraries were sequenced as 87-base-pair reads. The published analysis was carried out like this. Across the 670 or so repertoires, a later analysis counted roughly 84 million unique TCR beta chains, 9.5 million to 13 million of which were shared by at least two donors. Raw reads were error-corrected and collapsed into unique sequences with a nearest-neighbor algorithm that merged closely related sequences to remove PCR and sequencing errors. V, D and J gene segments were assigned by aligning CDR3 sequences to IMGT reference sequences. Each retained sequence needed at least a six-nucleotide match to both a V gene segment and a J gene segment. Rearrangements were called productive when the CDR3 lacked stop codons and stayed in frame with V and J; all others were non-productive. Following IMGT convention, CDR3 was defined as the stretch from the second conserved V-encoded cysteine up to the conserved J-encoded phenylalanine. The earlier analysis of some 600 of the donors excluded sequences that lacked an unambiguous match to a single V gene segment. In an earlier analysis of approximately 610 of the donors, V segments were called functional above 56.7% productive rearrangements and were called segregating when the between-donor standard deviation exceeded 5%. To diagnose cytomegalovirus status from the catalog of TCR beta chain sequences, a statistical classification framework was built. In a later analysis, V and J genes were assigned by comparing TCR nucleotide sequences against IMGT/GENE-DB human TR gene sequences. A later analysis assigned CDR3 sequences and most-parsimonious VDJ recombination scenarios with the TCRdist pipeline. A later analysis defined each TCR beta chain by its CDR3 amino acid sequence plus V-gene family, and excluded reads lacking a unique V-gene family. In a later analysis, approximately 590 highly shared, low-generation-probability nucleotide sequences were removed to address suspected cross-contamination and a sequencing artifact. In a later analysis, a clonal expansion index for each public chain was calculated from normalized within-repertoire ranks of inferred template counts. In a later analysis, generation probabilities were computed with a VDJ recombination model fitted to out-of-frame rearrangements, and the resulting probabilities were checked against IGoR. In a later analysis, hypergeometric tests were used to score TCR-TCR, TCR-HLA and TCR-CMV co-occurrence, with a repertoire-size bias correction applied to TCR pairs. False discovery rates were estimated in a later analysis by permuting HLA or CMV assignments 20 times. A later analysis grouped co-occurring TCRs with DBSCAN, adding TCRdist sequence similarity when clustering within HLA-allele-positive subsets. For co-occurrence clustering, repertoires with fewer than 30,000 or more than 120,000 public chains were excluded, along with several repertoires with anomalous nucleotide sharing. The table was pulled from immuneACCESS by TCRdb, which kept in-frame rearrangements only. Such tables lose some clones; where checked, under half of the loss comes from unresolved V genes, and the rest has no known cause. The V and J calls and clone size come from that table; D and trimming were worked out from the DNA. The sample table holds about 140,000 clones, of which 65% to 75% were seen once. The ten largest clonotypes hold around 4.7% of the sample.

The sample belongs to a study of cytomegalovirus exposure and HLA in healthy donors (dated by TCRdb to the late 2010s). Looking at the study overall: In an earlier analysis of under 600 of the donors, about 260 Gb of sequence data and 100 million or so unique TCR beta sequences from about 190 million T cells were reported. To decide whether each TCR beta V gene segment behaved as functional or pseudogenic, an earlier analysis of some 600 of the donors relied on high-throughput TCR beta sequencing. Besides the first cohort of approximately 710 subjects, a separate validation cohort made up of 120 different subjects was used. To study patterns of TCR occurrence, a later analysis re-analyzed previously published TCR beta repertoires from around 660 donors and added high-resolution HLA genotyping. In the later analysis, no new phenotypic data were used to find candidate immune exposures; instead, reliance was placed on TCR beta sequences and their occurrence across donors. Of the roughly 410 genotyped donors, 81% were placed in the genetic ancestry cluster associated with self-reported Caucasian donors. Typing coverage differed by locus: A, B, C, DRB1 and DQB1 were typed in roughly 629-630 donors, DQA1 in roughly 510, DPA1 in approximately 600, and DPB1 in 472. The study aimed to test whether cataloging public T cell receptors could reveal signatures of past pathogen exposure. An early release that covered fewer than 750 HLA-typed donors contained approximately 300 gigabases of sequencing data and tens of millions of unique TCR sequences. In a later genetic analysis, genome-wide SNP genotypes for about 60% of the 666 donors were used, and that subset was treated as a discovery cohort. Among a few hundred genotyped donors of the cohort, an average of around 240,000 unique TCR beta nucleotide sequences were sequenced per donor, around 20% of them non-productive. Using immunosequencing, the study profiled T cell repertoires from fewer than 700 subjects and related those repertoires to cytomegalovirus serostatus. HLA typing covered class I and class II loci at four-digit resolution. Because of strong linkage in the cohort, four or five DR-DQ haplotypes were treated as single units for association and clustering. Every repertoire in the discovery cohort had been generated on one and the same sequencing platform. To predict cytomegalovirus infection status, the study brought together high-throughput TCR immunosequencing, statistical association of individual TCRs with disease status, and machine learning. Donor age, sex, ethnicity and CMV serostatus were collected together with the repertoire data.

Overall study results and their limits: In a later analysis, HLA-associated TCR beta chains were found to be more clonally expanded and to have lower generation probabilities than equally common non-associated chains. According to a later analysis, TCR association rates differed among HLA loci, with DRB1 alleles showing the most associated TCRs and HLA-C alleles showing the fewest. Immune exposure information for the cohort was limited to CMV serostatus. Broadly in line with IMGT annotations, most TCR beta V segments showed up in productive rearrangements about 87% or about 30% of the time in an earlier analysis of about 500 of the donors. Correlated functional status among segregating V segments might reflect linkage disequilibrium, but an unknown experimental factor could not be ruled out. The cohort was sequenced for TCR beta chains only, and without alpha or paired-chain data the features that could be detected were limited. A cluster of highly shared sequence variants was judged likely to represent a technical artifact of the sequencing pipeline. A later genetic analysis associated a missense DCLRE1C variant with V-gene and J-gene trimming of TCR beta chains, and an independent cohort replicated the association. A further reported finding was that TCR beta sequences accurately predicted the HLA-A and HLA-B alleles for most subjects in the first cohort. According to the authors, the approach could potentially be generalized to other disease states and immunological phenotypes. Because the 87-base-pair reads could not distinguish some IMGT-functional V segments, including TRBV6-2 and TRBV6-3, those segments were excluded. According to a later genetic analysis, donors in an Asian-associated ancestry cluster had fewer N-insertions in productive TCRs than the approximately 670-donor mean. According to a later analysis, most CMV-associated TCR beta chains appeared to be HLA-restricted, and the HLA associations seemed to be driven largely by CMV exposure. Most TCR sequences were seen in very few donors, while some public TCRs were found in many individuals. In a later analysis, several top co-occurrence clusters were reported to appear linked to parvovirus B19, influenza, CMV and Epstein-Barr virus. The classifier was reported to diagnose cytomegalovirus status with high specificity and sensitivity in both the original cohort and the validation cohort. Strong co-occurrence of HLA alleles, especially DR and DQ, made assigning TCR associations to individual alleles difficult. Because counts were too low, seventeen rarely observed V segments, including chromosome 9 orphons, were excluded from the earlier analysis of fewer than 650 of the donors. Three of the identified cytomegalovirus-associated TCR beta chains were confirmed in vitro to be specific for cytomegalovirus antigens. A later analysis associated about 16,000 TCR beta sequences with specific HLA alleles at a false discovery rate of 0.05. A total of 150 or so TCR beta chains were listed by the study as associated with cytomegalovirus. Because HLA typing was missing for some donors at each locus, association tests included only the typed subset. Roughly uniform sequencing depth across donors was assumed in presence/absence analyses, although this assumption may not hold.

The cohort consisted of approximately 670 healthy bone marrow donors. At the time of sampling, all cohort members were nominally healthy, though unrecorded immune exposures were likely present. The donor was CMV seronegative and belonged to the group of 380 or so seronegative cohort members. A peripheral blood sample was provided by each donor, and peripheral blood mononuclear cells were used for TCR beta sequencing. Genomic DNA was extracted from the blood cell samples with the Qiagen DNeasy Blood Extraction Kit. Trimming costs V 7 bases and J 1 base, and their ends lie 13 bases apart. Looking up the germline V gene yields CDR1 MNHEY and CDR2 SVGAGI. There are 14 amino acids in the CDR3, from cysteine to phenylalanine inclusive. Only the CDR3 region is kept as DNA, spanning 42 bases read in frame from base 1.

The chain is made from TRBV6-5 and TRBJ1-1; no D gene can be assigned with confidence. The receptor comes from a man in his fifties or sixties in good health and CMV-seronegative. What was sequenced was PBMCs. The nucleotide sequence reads TGTGCCAGCAAAAATCACGGGGAGAACACTGAAGCTTTCTTT. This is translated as CASKNHGENTEAFF.